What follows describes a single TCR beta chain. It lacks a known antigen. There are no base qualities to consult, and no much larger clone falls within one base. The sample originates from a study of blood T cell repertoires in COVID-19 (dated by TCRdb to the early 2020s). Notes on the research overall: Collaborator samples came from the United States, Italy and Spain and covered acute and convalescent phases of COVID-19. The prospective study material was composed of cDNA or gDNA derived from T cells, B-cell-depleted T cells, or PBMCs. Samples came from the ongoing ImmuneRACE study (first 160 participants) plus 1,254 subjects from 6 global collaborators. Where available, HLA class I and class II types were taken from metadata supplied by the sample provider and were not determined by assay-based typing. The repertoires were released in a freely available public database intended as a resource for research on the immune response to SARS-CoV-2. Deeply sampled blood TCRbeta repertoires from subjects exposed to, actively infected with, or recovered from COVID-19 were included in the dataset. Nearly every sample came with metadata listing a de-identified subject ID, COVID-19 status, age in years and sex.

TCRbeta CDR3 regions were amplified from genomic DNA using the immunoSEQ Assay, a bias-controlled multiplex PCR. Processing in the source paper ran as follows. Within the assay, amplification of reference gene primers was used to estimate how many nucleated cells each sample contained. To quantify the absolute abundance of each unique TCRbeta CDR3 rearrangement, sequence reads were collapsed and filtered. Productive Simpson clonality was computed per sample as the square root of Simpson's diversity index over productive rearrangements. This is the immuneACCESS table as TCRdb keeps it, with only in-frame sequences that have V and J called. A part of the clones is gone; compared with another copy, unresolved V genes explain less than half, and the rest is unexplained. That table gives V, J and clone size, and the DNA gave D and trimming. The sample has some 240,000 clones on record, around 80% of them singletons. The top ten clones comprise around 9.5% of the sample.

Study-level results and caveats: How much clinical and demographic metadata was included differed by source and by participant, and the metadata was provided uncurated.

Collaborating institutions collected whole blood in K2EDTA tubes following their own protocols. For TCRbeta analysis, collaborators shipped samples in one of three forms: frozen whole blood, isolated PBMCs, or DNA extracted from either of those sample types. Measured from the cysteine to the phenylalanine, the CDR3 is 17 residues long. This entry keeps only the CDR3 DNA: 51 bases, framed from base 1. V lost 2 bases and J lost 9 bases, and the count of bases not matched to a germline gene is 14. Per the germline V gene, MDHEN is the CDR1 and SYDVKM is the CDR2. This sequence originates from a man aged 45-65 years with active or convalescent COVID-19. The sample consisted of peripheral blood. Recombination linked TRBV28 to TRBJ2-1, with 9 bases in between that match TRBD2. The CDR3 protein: CASSLRLVAGVSSEQFF. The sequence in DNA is TGTGCCAGCAGTTTACGCCTTGTAGCGGGAGTTTCGAGTGAGCAGTTCTTC.